These T cell receptor beta chains were read from a single sample in a study of blood T cell repertoires in COVID-19. Repertoires were generated with immunoSEQ multiplex PCR, while TCRdb's copy carries only in-frame clones and drops some. The table records about 270,000 clones, roughly 86% of them present only once. The sample taken for sequencing was peripheral blood. These receptors came from a man between 35 and 55 years old with active or convalescent COVID-19. Both conserved end residues are part of each CDR3. The order of the fields is V gene, J gene, D gene, clone size, CDR3 DNA, CDR3 protein. The D gene is left open where the match is weak. Rows give clone size only sometimes, using once, few, many, or a class for an expanded clone.

TRBV12-5	TRBJ1-6	.	.	TGTGCTAGTGGTTCCGGACAGAATGATTCACCCCTCCACTTT	CASGSGQNDSPLHF
TRBV5-1	TRBJ2-7	.	.	TGCGCCAGCAGCGAACAGGGCTACGAGCAGTACTTC	CASSEQGYEQYF
TRBV7-9	TRBJ2-7	TRBD1	.	TGTGCCAGCAGCTTAACGACAGGGGGGTGGGACGAGCAGTACTTC	CASSLTTGGWDEQYF
TRBV4-1	TRBJ2-1	.	.	TGCGCCAGCAGCCAAGAGGAGGCGTTAGTGGCCTACAATGAGCAGTTCTTC	CASSQEEALVAYNEQFF
TRBV29-1	TRBJ2-3	TRBD1	.	TGCAGCGCCGCCCGCCGCGTGGCAGGGGGAGTGTTTTGGACAGATACGCAGTATTTT	CSAARRVAGGVFWTDTQYF
TRBV27	TRBJ1-2	TRBD1	.	TGTGCCAGCAGCCCCACAGGGGACTATGGCTACACCTTC	CASSPTGDYGYTF
TRBV12-3/TRBV12-4	TRBJ2-7	.	.	TGTGCCAGCAGTGCCCCCGGGATCTACGAGCAGTACTTC	CASSAPGIYEQYF
TRBV27	TRBJ2-7	.	.	TGTGCCAGCAGTAGGAGGGGCGGGGAGCAGTACTTC	CASSRRGGEQYF
TRBV6-5	TRBJ1-4	.	.	TGTGCCAGCAGACTCATACAGGAATTTAATGAAAAACTGTTTTTT	CASRLIQEFNEKLFF
TRBV30	TRBJ2-1	.	.	TGTGCCTGGAGTCAGGGCGTTGAGCAGTTCTTC	CAWSQGVEQFF
TRBV7-9	TRBJ1-6	TRBD1	few	TGTGCCAGCAGCTTAGAGGGGGCCGCATATCTACCCCTCCACTTT	CASSLEGAAYLPLHF
TRBV7-9	TRBJ1-1	.	.	TGTGCCAGCAGCGTAAACACTGAAGCTTTCTTT	CASSVNTEAFF
TRBV18	TRBJ2-7	TRBD2	.	TGTGCCAGCTCACCAGCTAGCGGGAGATACGAGCAGTACTTC	CASSPASGRYEQYF
TRBV5-1	TRBJ1-2	.	.	TGCGCCAGCAGCCCGTCGGGGAGGGAGGCCTATGGCTACACCTTC	CASSPSGREAYGYTF
TRBV6-1	TRBJ2-1	.	once	TGTGCCAGCAGTGAAAGACAGGACTCCAATGAGCAGTTCTTC	CASSERQDSNEQFF
TRBV19	TRBJ2-7	.	.	TGTGCCCCACTGATAAGGAGCTCCTACGAGCAGTACTTC	CAPLIRSSYEQYF
TRBV11-3	TRBJ2-2	.	.	TGTGCCAGCAGCTTGCGCAGGTCGAACACCGGGGAGCTGTTTTTT	CASSLRRSNTGELFF
TRBV3-1/TRBV3-2	TRBJ1-5	.	.	TGTGCCAGCAGCCAATCACCGGGATCTCAGCCCCAGCATTTT	CASSQSPGSQPQHF
TRBV23-1	TRBJ1-1	.	.	TGCGCCAGCACGGGAGCTTTCTTT	CASTGAFF
TRBV6-5	TRBJ1-2	TRBD1	.	TGTGCCAGCAGCGGACAGGGAAACTATGGCTACACCTTC	CASSGQGNYGYTF
TRBV18	TRBJ1-2	TRBD1	.	TGTGCCAGCTCCCGTCTTATGAGACAGGGGGCGGACTATGGCTACACCTTC	CASSRLMRQGADYGYTF
TRBV30	TRBJ2-1	TRBD2	.	TGTGCCTGGGGGACTAGCGGGAGCGGTGAGCAGTTCTTC	CAWGTSGSGEQFF
TRBV24-1	TRBJ1-2	.	.	TGTGCCACCACCCAGGGCCCGGAGAGTGGCTACACCTTC	CATTQGPESGYTF
TRBV24-1	TRBJ2-2	.	once	TGTGCCACCAGTGATTTTGGAGGCGTAGAGACGGGGAACACCGGGGAGCTGTTTTTT	CATSDFGGVETGNTGELFF
TRBV9	TRBJ2-1	TRBD2	.	TGTGCCAGCACCCGGGGTGGGGGAGGGCCAGGAAATGAGCAGTTCTTC	CASTRGGGGPGNEQFF
TRBV6-5	TRBJ2-7	.	.	TGTGCCAGCAGCCACGGGGGCGAGCAGTACTTC	CASSHGGEQYF
TRBV5-6	TRBJ1-5	TRBD1	.	TGTGCCAGCAGCTCAGGGGGCTTGGGTCAGCCCCAGCATTTT	CASSSGGLGQPQHF
TRBV18	TRBJ2-7	.	.	TGTGCCAGCTCCCAAAGTCCAGGTACCCCGTGGGAGCAGTACTTC	CASSQSPGTPWEQYF
TRBV30	TRBJ2-7	.	.	TGTGCCTGGAACCTTTATCCAGGGCTTGGCGACGAGCAGTACTTC	CAWNLYPGLGDEQYF
TRBV6-4	TRBJ2-5	.	once	TGTGCCAGCAGTGCTACAGGGAGCGCGCAAGAGACCCAGTACTTC	CASSATGSAQETQYF
TRBV10-3	TRBJ2-7	.	.	TGTGCCATCAGTGAGATACAGGCCGACTACGAGCAGTACTTC	CAISEIQADYEQYF
TRBV6-5	TRBJ1-1	.	.	TGTGCCAGCAGCACCAGGGGGAACACTGAAGCTTTCTTT	CASSTRGNTEAFF
TRBV4-1	TRBJ2-1	TRBD1	.	TGCGCCAGCAGCCCGGCAGGGGGCGCAGGGGATGAGCAGTTCTTC	CASSPAGGAGDEQFF
TRBV11-1	TRBJ2-5	TRBD1	.	TGTGCCAGCAGCTCCGGGACAGTCAAAGAGACCCAGTACTTC	CASSSGTVKETQYF
TRBV4-2	TRBJ1-2	TRBD1	.	TGTGCCAGCAGCCTAGAGACAGGGGTTTTAGGTGGCTACACCTTC	CASSLETGVLGGYTF
TRBV11-1	TRBJ2-2	.	.	TGTGCCAGCAGCTTTACCTCGGTTGGCACCGGGGAGCTGTTTTTT	CASSFTSVGTGELFF
TRBV30	TRBJ1-2	.	.	TGTGCCCTGGACAGAGATGGCTACACCTTC	CALDRDGYTF
TRBV2	TRBJ1-6	.	.	TGTGCCAGCAGCCTCGAGGATTATTCACCCCTCCACTTT	CASSLEDYSPLHF
TRBV11-2	TRBJ2-1	TRBD2	.	TGTGCCAGCAGCCCCCGTACTAGCGGGAGGTACAATGAGCAGTTCTTC	CASSPRTSGRYNEQFF
TRBV7-9	TRBJ1-6	.	.	TGTGCCAGCAGCTTAAGACAGGACTATAATTCACCCCTCCACTTT	CASSLRQDYNSPLHF
TRBV2	TRBJ1-1	.	.	TGTGCCAGCATAGAGGACAGATTGAACACTGAAGCTTTCTTT	CASIEDRLNTEAFF
TRBV5-1	TRBJ1-1	.	.	TGCGCCAGCAGCTCCGGACAGAGTAACACTGAAGCTTTCTTT	CASSSGQSNTEAFF
TRBV5-4	TRBJ2-2	.	.	TGTGCCAGCAGCACCGGACTTAACACCGGGGAGCTGTTTTTT	CASSTGLNTGELFF
TRBV3-1/TRBV3-2	TRBJ1-2	.	.	TGTGCCAGCAGCCAAGCGCAGCGGGGCTACACCTTC	CASSQAQRGYTF
TRBV28	TRBJ2-3	TRBD1	.	TGTGCCAGCAGTTTACCCGGACAGGCGAGCACAGATACGCAGTATTTT	CASSLPGQASTDTQYF
TRBV7-9	TRBJ2-5	TRBD1	.	TGTGCCAGCAGCTTAGGGGACAGGGATAGGGAGACCCAGTACTTC	CASSLGDRDRETQYF
TRBV7-9	TRBJ2-7	TRBD1	.	TGTGCCAGCAGCACCGGGACAGGCTACGAGCAGTACTTC	CASSTGTGYEQYF
TRBV5-1	TRBJ2-3	TRBD2	.	TGCGCCAGCAGCAGTAAGCGGGGGGTATACACAGATACGCAGTATTTT	CASSSKRGVYTDTQYF
TRBV18	TRBJ2-7	TRBD1	.	TGTGCCAGCTCACCGCCCACAGGGGGCTTCAACGAGCAGTACTTC	CASSPPTGGFNEQYF
TRBV7-6	TRBJ2-7	TRBD1	.	TGTGCCAGCAGCTCCAACCGGGACAGCTCCTACGAGCAGTACTTC	CASSSNRDSSYEQYF